This TCR beta chain was identified in a study of blood T cell repertoires in COVID-19. Overall study context: Sites across the United States, Italy and Spain contributed samples from acute and convalescent COVID-19. Sample material is recorded as cDNA or gDNA derived from T cells, B-cell-depleted T cells, or PBMCs.

Authors' data handling: Quantification of nucleated cells was approximated via reference gene primer amplification. This table comes from immunoSEQ multiplex PCR, and its TCRdb copy is limited to in-frame clones, with some not included. Clone size and V and J calls were adopted from that table, with D and trimming inferred from the DNA. The sample has about 140,000 clones, around 81% seen once. There are 15 residues in the CDR3. Trimming pared 3 bases from V and 0 bases from J, leaving 9 bases between. Looked up from germline, CDR1 is SGHTA and CDR2 is FQGNSA. The source is a woman aged 45-59 years with acute or convalescent COVID-19. The gene calls are TRBV7-2 and TRBJ1-3, with D uncertain. Input material: peripheral blood. CDR3 residues: CASSFEQSSGNTIYF. The DNA of the CDR3 is TGTGCCAGCAGCTTTGAACAGAGCTCTGGAAACACCATATATTTT.